This is a list of T cell receptor beta chains from one sample in a study of OX40 agonist ivuxolimab in advanced cancers. Here immunoSEQ multiplex PCR was the method, and the copy in TCRdb shows in-frame clones only, minus some. This table has tens of thousands of clones, approximately 85% appearing once. Specimen: CD4+ or CD8+ T cells sorted from blood, collected in a trial of the OX40 agonist ivuxolimab. These receptors all stem from an adult with an advanced solid tumor such as melanoma, head and neck, liver or kidney cancer. The conserved cysteine and the conserved F or W are not part of the CDR3 here. Part of the rows lack a size; the others show once, few, many or a class for expanded clones.

V gene: TRBV6-5
clone size: NA
CDR3 length: 12
CDR3 protein: ASSYGGPEYEQY

V gene: TRBV7-9
clone size: NA
CDR3 length: 11
CDR3 protein: ASSLLWNTEAF

V gene: TRBV5-8
clone size: once
CDR3 length: 13
CDR3 protein: ASSGTLAGNQPQH

V gene: TRBV29-1
clone size: NA
CDR3 length: 12
CDR3 protein: SVRGLTNTGELF

V gene: TRBV19
clone size: NA
CDR3 length: 12
CDR3 protein: ASVQGASRGEQY

V gene: TRBV28
clone size: NA
CDR3 length: 13
CDR3 protein: ASTGGGRPNYGYT

V gene: TRBV19
clone size: NA
CDR3 length: 11
CDR3 protein: ASARGVPYGYT

V gene: TRBV6-5
clone size: NA
CDR3 length: 12
CDR3 protein: ASRKDRERNTIY

V gene: TRBV5-4
clone size: NA
CDR3 length: 17
CDR3 protein: ASSLRALAGPSSYNEQF

V gene: TRBV19
clone size: NA
CDR3 length: 16
CDR3 protein: ASSITRLTTGVHGELF

V gene: TRBV30
clone size: NA
CDR3 length: 11
CDR3 protein: AWEGQPNSPLH